This is a list of T cell receptor beta chains from one sample in a study of blood T cells in healthy people across ages. TCRdb recomputed calls from the 5' RACE reads with MiXCR, one row per CDR3 protein. The sample lists about 640,000 distinct CDR3 sequences; about 53% were seen once. Sequenced: blood. These receptors all come from a man between 60 and 75 years old in good health. CDR3s include the opening cysteine and the closing phenylalanine or tryptophan. The D gene is left open where the match is weak. Some rows have no size entry. The others give once, few or many, or a class for an expanded clone.

TRBV2,.,TRBJ2-3,.,TGTGCCAGCAGTGAAGCGCTTACGGGGAGGGATACGCAGTATTTT,CASSEALTGRDTQYF
TRBV12-3/TRBV12-4,.,TRBJ1-6,.,.,CASSSSDSPLHF
TRBV3-1,.,TRBJ2-6,few,TGTGCCAGCAGCGACAACAGGGCTGGGGCCAACGTCCTGACTTTC,CASSDNRAGANVLTF
TRBV20-1,TRBD2,TRBJ2-3,.,TGCAGTGCCGGGGGGAAGGCGGGGGATACGCAGTATTTT,CSAGGKAGDTQYF
TRBV28,.,TRBJ2-7,.,TGTGCCAGCAGAAAGGGGGGGTCAACCTACGAGCAGTACTTC,CASRKGGSTYEQYF
TRBV4-1,TRBD1,TRBJ2-5,.,TGCGCCAGCAGCCAAGATGTAATGGGACAGGGGTTCGAGGAGACCCAGTACTTC,CASSQDVMGQGFEETQYF
TRBV25-1,.,TRBJ1-1,few,TGTGCCAGCAGCTCGGCCACTGAAGCTTTCTTT,CASSSATEAFF
TRBV6-5,.,TRBJ2-7,.,TGTGCCAGCAGTTACTTCGGACGGCGGTCCTCCTACGAGCAGTACTTC,CASSYFGRRSSYEQYF
TRBV11-3,TRBD1,TRBJ2-5,.,TGTGCCAGCAGCTCGAGGACAGGGTGGGAAGAGACCCAGTACTTC,CASSSRTGWEETQYF
TRBV5-1,.,TRBJ2-1,once,TGCGCCAGCAGCTATGGGACCGCAAGCTCCTACAATGAGCAGTTCTTC,CASSYGTASSYNEQFF
TRBV20-1,TRBD2,TRBJ2-5,.,TGCAGTGCATTCCTGACTAGCAACCAAGAGACCCAGTACTTC,CSAFLTSNQETQYF
TRBV29-1,TRBD1,TRBJ1-1,.,TGCAGCGTTGCGTCAGGGGGTAACACTGAAGCTTTCTTT,CSVASGGNTEAFF